The 30 T cell receptor beta chains in this list originate from one sample, sequenced in a study of T-cell memory formation after mild COVID-19. TCRdb itself ran the 5' RACE reads through MiXCR, one entry per CDR3 protein. Here the sample spans hundreds of thousands of distinct CDR3 sequences, about 15% being singletons. The sequencing input was PBMCs or a T cell subset sorted from them (not recorded which). These TCRs come from a man aged 18 to 30 who had mild COVID-19 (a few samples of this study predate the infection). Cell type and time point are not known.

A few counts support this clonotype. CDR3 bases: TGTGCCACCAGCAGCTCAGGGGACGAGACCCAGTACTTC. It specifies CATSSSGDETQYF. The rearrangement links TRBV15 to TRBJ2-5; D perhaps matches TRBD1 (6 bases). Germline V CDR1 and CDR2: LNHNV, YYDKDF (reference sequence). The CDR3 contains 13 residues. Deletions cut 3 bases from V and 5 bases from J, with 10 bases between.

V and J are TRBV7-2 and TRBJ2-6, with D hard to call. The ends were cut back, 5 bases at V and 4 bases at J, with 6 bases in the middle. The CDR3 spans 13 residues. Germline CDR1 and CDR2: SGHTA and FQGNSA. CDR3 DNA: TGTGCCAGCAGCATACCGGGGGCCAACGTCCTGACTTTC. This sequence encodes CASSIPGANVLTF.

This clonotype was seen more than once but under ten times. V gene TRBV20-1 combines with J gene TRBJ1-1, with a tentative D call TRBD1 (5 bases). Germline V gives CDR1 DFQATT, CDR2 SNEGSKA (reference sequence). The CDR3 length is 15 residues. V lost 0 bases and J lost 2, with 13 bases in between. The CDR3 spells CSARDQDKANTEAFF. Here the CDR3 DNA reads TGCAGTGCTAGAGATCAGGACAAAGCAAACACTGAAGCTTTCTTT.

The V gene is TRBV7-2, the J gene TRBJ2-2, with 7 nucleotides matching TRBD1. Trimming at V came to 6 bases and at J to 5 bases, leaving 12 bases not matched to a gene. The CDR3 is 16 residues long. Germline V gene sequence: CDR1 SGHTA, CDR2 FQGNSA. As DNA, the CDR3 is TGTGCCAGCAGGGGGCTACGGGACAGACGGACCGGGGAGCTGTTTTTT. Translated, it gives CASRGLRDRRTGELFF.

CDR3 sequence reads: CASSQDFSEQYF. The CDR3 nucleotides read TGTGCCAGCAGCCAAGATTTCTCCGAGCAGTACTTC. The chain combines TRBV3-1 with TRBJ2-7; D ambiguous. CDR3 length: 12 residues. Deletions cut 0 bases from V and 6 bases from J, with 6 bases between. Germline CDR1 and CDR2: LGHDT and YNNKEL (reference sequence).

This clonotype was detected only a few times. This chain links TRBV11-2 with TRBJ1-2; the D gene is possibly TRBD1 (6 bases). The CDR3 length is 16 residues. In germline, CDR1 is SGHAT, CDR2 FQNNGV. Trimming took off 3 bases at V and 0 bases at J, with 14 bases between the two ends. The CDR3 sequence: CASSFDRDTTNYGYTF. The CDR3 nucleotides are TGTGCCAGCAGCTTTGACCGGGACACCACTAACTATGGCTACACCTTC. The variable domain in full, completed from reference TRBV11-2 and TRBJ1-2, reads EAGVAQSPRYKIIEKRQSVAFWCNPISGHATLYWYQQILGQGPKLLIQFQNNGVVDDSQLPKDRFSAERLKGVDSTLKIQPAKLEDSAVYLCASSFDRDTTNYGYTFGSGTRLTVV.

In its sample, this clonotype was seen many times. The gene calls are TRBV5-1 and TRBJ2-1; 7 bases agree with TRBD2. This CDR3 spans 15 amino acids. CDR1 is SGHRS, CDR2 YFSETQ, per germline. The junction had 9 bases not matched to a gene; V was cut back by 4 bases and J by 5 bases. The CDR3 loop is CASSLLGGVHNEQFF. In DNA form, the CDR3 reads TGCGCCAGCAGCCTTCTGGGGGGGGTCCACAATGAGCAGTTCTTC.

This clonotype was counted a few times. V and J are TRBV7-9 and TRBJ2-7; D call uncertain. V was pared by 1 base and J by 1 base, with 8 bases between. This CDR3 is 14 amino acids long. Germline V gene lookup returns CDR1 SEHNR and CDR2 FQNEAQ (reference sequence). CDR3 in amino acids: CASSLDGGSYEQYF. DNA of the CDR3: TGTGCCAGCAGCTTAGACGGCGGTTCCTACGAGCAGTACTTC.

This clonotype was observed a handful of times. The chain uses TRBV6-1 and TRBJ1-5, with 10 positions matching TRBD1. The V segment lost 6 bases and the J segment 2 bases; nucleotides outside the gene matches: 7. The CDR3 loop spans 16 amino acids. Germline V CDR1 and CDR2: MNHNS, SASEGT. In DNA, the CDR3 is TGTGCCAGCAGCGGACAGGGGGTGATTGGCAATCAGCCCCAGCATTTT. Its protein is CASSGQGVIGNQPQHF.

This clonotype turned up a few times. The J gene is TRBJ1-2, the V gene TRBV6-5; possible D gene TRBD1, 5 bases. The CDR3 has 13 amino acids. Deletions cut 6 bases from V and 4 bases from J, with 12 bases between. Per the germline V gene, CDR1 is MNHEY and CDR2 is SVGAGI. For the CDR3, the DNA is TGTGCCAGCAGCGGCAGGGCTCTCTATGGCTACACCTTC. Amino acid sequence: CASSGRALYGYTF.

V usage is TRBV29-1 and J usage is TRBJ2-3; tentatively, D is TRBD1 (5 bases). The CDR3 length is 15 residues. Germline V gives CDR1 SQVTM, CDR2 ANQGSEA. V lost 5 bases and J 1 base, leaving 16 bases between the germline ends. CDR3 in DNA: TGCAGCGTTACCACGACCAGGGCAGGCACAGATACGCAGTATTTT. It is translated as CSVTTTRAGTDTQYF.

This clonotype has more than one count but fewer than ten. DNA for the CDR3: TGCGCCAGCGGAAAACTAGCGGGTGAGACCCAGTACTTC. Translating gives CASGKLAGETQYF. The chain couples TRBV4-1 to TRBJ2-5; 9 positions agree with TRBD2. This CDR3 region has 13 residues. With V trimmed by 8 bases and J by 5 bases, 6 bases remained unmatched. The V gene's germline CDR1 is MGHRA and CDR2 YSYEKL.

This clonotype was counted between two and nine times. This sequence joins TRBV28 and TRBJ2-5; the match to TRBD2 covers 10 bases. V lost 4 bases, J lost 8 bases, and 4 bases stayed unmatched. Germline V CDR1 and CDR2: MDHEN, SYDVKM. The CDR3 contains 13 residues. CDR3 sequence reads: CASSSSGGSTQYF. CDR3 coding DNA: TGTGCCAGCAGTTCTAGCGGGGGCTCTACCCAGTACTTC.

The chain couples TRBV20-1 to TRBJ2-1; 7 nucleotides line up with TRBD2. CDR1 and CDR2 (germline): DFQATT, SNEGSKA (reference sequence). The V segment lost 6 bases and the J segment 4 bases; nucleotides outside the gene matches: 9. The length of the CDR3 is 14 residues. As DNA, the CDR3 is TGCAGTGCCGCCCATTGGGAGGGTTACAATGAGCAGTTCTTC. Amino acids: CSAAHWEGYNEQFF.

This clonotype was seen more than once but under ten times. V is TRBV6-2 or TRBV6-3 and J is TRBJ1-5; tentatively, D is TRBD1 (6 bases). The germline V and J ends were trimmed by 5 bases and 0 bases, with 11 bases remaining between them. This CDR3 spans 15 amino acids. Germline V CDR1 and CDR2: MNHEY, SVGEGT. CDR3 amino acids: CASSRQDDSNQPQHF. The DNA of the CDR3 is TGTGCCAGCAGTCGACAGGACGATAGCAATCAGCCCCAGCATTTT.

This clonotype has a count of ten or more. This chain joins TRBV5-1 and TRBJ1-3; no definite D call. Germline V gene sequence: CDR1 SGHRS, CDR2 YFSETQ. CDR3 length equals 17 residues. V lost 0 bases to trimming and J lost 0 bases, with 13 bases between them. The CDR3 sequence: CASSLGRQFFSGNTIYF. The CDR3 coding sequence is TGCGCCAGCAGCTTGGGTCGGCAGTTCTTCTCTGGAAACACCATATATTTT.

The table lists this clonotype with a few counts. V gene TRBV12-3 or TRBV12-4 combines with J gene TRBJ2-2; TRBD2 matches 8 bases. V shed 8 bases, J shed 8 bases, and the junction held 7 bases outside the gene matches. The CDR3 has 13 residues. The CDR3 DNA reads as TGTGCCAGCGACGGGGGGGCCGTTGGGGAGCTGTTTTTT. Encoded protein: CASDGGAVGELFF.

This clonotype showed up just a few times. The V gene is TRBV5-6, the J gene TRBJ2-4; D is perhaps TRBD2 (6 bases). CDR1 is SGHDT, CDR2 YYEEEE, per germline. The CDR3 loop spans 19 amino acids. The V gene lost 1 base and the J gene lost 5 bases, with 25 bases spanning the gap. CDR3 loop: CASSLFFWQPGGVQNIQYF. CDR3 sequence (DNA): TGTGCCAGCAGCTTGTTTTTTTGGCAACCCGGGGGTGTGCAAAACATTCAGTACTTC.

In this sample, this clonotype turned up a few times. The chain carries TRBV5-1 and TRBJ1-6; no clear D. The CDR3 has 14 residues. Trimming pared 0 bases from V and 7 bases from J, leaving 8 bases between. Per the germline V gene, CDR1 is SGHRS and CDR2 is YFSETQ. The CDR3 DNA reads TGCGCCAGCAGCTTGGACAAGTCAAATTCACCCCTCCACTTT. The encoded protein is CASSLDKSNSPLHF.

This clonotype was seen a handful of times. CDR3: CASSENREGAQHF. The DNA of the CDR3 is TGCGCCAGCAGTGAGAACAGGGAAGGAGCCCAGCATTTT. The V and J genes are TRBV10-2 and TRBJ1-5; possible D gene TRBD1, 6 bases. The germline V gene has CDR1 WSHSY and CDR2 SAAADI. V lost 2 bases to trimming and J lost 11 bases, with 13 bases between them. The CDR3 length is 13 residues.

The rearrangement links TRBV7-8 to TRBJ2-7; no clear D. Trimming took off 5 bases at V and 2 bases at J, with 10 bases between the two ends. This CDR3 region has 13 residues. Germline CDR1 reads SGHVS; CDR2 reads FQNEAQ. For the CDR3, the DNA is TGTGCCAGCAGCCGCCGGGTTACCTACGAGCAGTACGTC. Translation gives CASSRRVTYEQYV.

The chain uses TRBV9 and TRBJ1-6; D is possibly TRBD1 (6 bases). V was shortened by 0 bases and J by 7 bases, with 8 bases between the two germline ends. This CDR3 region has 14 residues. Germline V gene lookup returns CDR1 SGDLS and CDR2 YYNGEE. The CDR3 sequence is CASSVVGGNSPLHF. In nucleotides, the CDR3 is TGTGCCAGCAGCGTAGTTGGGGGCAATTCACCCCTCCACTTT. Drawing the rest from reference TRBV9 and TRBJ1-6, the complete variable domain is DSGVTQTPKHLITATGQRVTLRCSPRSGDLSVYWYQQSLDQGLQFLIQYYNGEERAKGNILERFSAQQFPDLHSELNLSSLELGDSALYFCASSVVGGNSPLHFGNGTRLTVT.

The V gene is TRBV10-3, the J gene TRBJ2-5; tentatively, D is TRBD2 (7 bases). The germline CDR1 and CDR2 sequences are ENHRY and SYGVKD. There are 14 residues in the CDR3. V was shortened by 4 bases and J by 4 bases, with 13 bases between the two germline ends. DNA for the CDR3: TGTGCCATCAGTGGCCCGGGGGGCGGAGAGACCCAGTACTTC. It translates to CAISGPGGGETQYF.

The chain carries TRBV28 and TRBJ1-5; the D is unclear. With 7 bases removed from V and 3 bases from J, the gap between germline ends came to 19 bases. Germline CDR1 MDHEN, CDR2 SYDVKM. The CDR3 consists of 16 residues. The CDR3 loop is CASTETVAGLNQPQHF. CDR3 DNA sequence: TGTGCCAGCACCGAAACGGTTGCGGGTCTCAATCAGCCCCAGCATTTT.

This clonotype was seen a few times. One end of the junction is discordant with germline, which a read error may explain. The chain is built from TRBV11-2 and TRBJ2-1; D not certain. Germline lookup yields CDR1 SGHAT and CDR2 FQNNGV. This CDR3 comprises 13 residues. DNA for the CDR3: TGTGCCAGCACCTTAGGTAGCACGAATGAGCAGTTCTTC. It codes for CASTLGSTNEQFF.

The chain combines TRBV4-1 with TRBJ2-2; TRBD2 matches 8 bases. The CDR3 is 17 amino acids. Germline V gives CDR1 MGHRA, CDR2 YSYEKL. The ends lost 1 base at V and 7 bases at J; junction bases unmatched: 11. The CDR3 spells CASSQVGLAGSNGELFF. CDR3 in DNA: TGCGCCAGCAGCCAAGTTGGGCTAGCGGGTAGTAACGGGGAGCTGTTTTTT.

This chain connects TRBV4-3 to TRBJ2-7; D possibly corresponds to TRBD1 (6 bases). In germline, CDR1 is LGHNA, CDR2 YSLEER. The CDR3 is 14 amino acids. V dropped 4 bases and J dropped 2 bases, with 12 bases sitting between them. The CDR3 nucleotides are TGCGCCAGCAGCCGAGACAGGAGTCCCTACGAGCAGTACTTC. Protein: CASSRDRSPYEQYF.

This clonotype was counted only a few times. The chain is built from TRBV7-9 and TRBJ2-4; 8 bases match TRBD1. Unmatched junction bases numbered 3, after V lost 3 bases and J lost 5 bases. This CDR3 has 14 residues. Germline V lookup: CDR1 SEHNR, CDR2 FQNEAQ (reference sequence). CDR3 bases: TGTGCCAGCAGCTTTCAGGGGGCCGAAAACATTCAGTACTTC. This codes for CASSFQGAENIQYF. Full variable domain (outside the CDR3, taken from reference TRBV7-9 and TRBJ2-4): DTGVSQNPRHKITKRGQNVTFRCDPISEHNRLYWYRQTLGQGPEFLTYFQNEAQLEKSRLLSDRFSAERPKGSFSTLEIQRTEQGDSAMYLCASSFQGAENIQYFGAGTRLSVL.

J is TRBJ2-3 and V is TRBV6-5, with TRBD2 matching 13 bases. CDR1 is MNHEY and CDR2 is SVGAGI in the germline V gene. V shed 5 bases and J 4 bases; nucleotides not matched to a gene: 6. The CDR3 is 16 residues long. CDR3 in DNA: TGTGCCAGCAGTCAACTACTAGCGGGGGGGCCAGATACGCAGTATTTT. Residues: CASSQLLAGGPDTQYF.

This clonotype has only a few counts. This rearrangement joins TRBV15 to TRBJ2-6; D is perhaps TRBD2 (5 bases). Germline V gives CDR1 LNHNV, CDR2 YYDKDF (reference sequence). The CDR3 runs 18 residues. The V end lost 0 bases, the J end lost 2 bases, and 14 bases lay between the germline ends. DNA for the CDR3: TGTGCCACCAGCAGAGACGATCGGGGTACGGCTGGGGCCAACGTCCTGACTTTC. It encodes CATSRDDRGTAGANVLTF.